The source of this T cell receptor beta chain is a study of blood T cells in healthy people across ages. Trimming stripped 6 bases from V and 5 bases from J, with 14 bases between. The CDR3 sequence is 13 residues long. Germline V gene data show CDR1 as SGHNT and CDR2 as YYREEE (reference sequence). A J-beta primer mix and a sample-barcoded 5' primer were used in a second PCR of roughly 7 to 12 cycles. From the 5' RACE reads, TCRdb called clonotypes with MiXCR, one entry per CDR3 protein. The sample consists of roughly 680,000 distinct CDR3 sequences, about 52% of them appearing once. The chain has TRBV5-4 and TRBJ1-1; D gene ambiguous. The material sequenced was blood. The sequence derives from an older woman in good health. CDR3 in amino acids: CASTRAFGTEAFF. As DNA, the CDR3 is TGTGCCAGCACCCGGGCTTTTGGGACTGAAGCTTTCTTT.